This T cell receptor beta chain was recorded in a study of T cells in Graves' hyperthyroidism and ophthalmopathy. Germline values: CDR1 SGHRS, CDR2 YFSETQ. Trimming at V came to 2 bases and at J to 3 bases, leaving 7 bases not matched to a gene. The length of the CDR3 is 15 residues. Points on this clonotype: Its antigen is as yet unknown.

Amplified regions were TCR beta CDR3 sequences from RNA transcripts. The primer set for the first-round RT-PCR of the TCR CDR3 was HTBI. TCRdb re-called the multiplex PCR reads with MiXCR, one entry per CDR3 protein. The sample lists hundreds of thousands of distinct CDR3 sequences, 12% to 15% occurring once. General study results and limits: Blood also carried most thyroid clonotypes expanded above 0.001.

PBMCs were collected from a roughly 10 ml volume of fresh peripheral blood. This receptor was obtained from a woman between 18 and 30 years old with Graves' hyperthyroidism. Input material: blood. The gene calls are TRBV5-1 and TRBJ2-7; the match to TRBD1 covers 8 bases. This chain's CDR3 is CASSFSGGAVYEQYF. Written as DNA, the CDR3 is TGCGCCAGCAGCTTTTCAGGGGGCGCGGTCTACGAGCAGTACTTC. The whole variable domain, filled in from reference TRBV5-1 and TRBJ2-7, reads KAGVTQTPRYLIKTRGQQVTLSCSPISGHRSVSWYQQTPGQGLQFLFEYFSETQRNKGNFPGRFSGRQFSNSRSEMNVSTLELGDSALYLCASSFSGGAVYEQYFGPGTRLTVT.